This TCR beta chain was obtained from a study of T cells after yellow fever vaccination. Background on the study: When fractions had low cell numbers, they were prepared with SMART-Seq v4 Ultra Low Input. Broader study findings: One caveat is that FACS-sorted repertoires could contain abundant clonotypes contaminating from the bulk population. Clones that expanded after primary vaccination mostly reappeared after the booster (over 95% CD4, approximately 87% CD8).

There are a few counts of this clonotype. The antigen is unknown. 5'RACE template switching generated TCR cDNA, adding a universal primer site and UMIs. TCRdb recomputed calls from the 5' RACE reads with MiXCR, one row per CDR3 protein. The sample contains 340,000 or so distinct CDR3 sequences, around 13% of which appear only once. CDR1 SNHLY and CDR2 FYNNEI come from the germline V gene. This CDR3 spans 14 amino acids. V lost 2 bases, J lost 0 bases, and 5 bases lay in between. V is TRBV2 and J is TRBJ1-5; D gene unclear. The starting material was CD4+ T cells sorted from PBMCs, obtained 15 days after the yellow fever booster vaccination. This clonotype originated in a man between 18 and 29 years old who received the YFV17D yellow fever vaccine. The CDR3 protein is CASSETTSNQPQHF. Here the CDR3 DNA reads TGTGCCAGCAGTGAAACGACTAGCAATCAGCCCCAGCATTTT.